Included here is one T cell receptor beta chain sequence, with context. PCR amplification relied on 60 Vbeta primers (plus 13 Jbeta primers). The data were produced by immunoSEQ multiplex PCR, yet TCRdb's version contains in-frame clones alone and is incomplete. The table has 200,000 to 250,000 clones, over 65% seen once; the top ten hold around 2.8%. This specimen belongs to a study of cytomegalovirus exposure and HLA in healthy donors. Source material: PBMCs. The clonotype comes from a woman aged 55-70 years in good health and CMV-seropositive.

Written as DNA, the CDR3 is TGTGCCAGCAGCCCAGGGGTGCTAGCGGGAAGCACAGATACGCAGTATTTT. It codes for CASSPGVLAGSTDTQYF. The rearrangement joins TRBV27 to TRBJ2-3, with 9 bases matching TRBD2. CDR1 is MNHEY, CDR2 SMNVEV, per germline (reference sequence). V lost 6 bases and J lost 0; bases outside the gene matches: 10. CDR3 length: 17 residues.